The present T cell receptor (beta chain) was sequenced within a study of response to subunit inactivated influenza vaccine (dated by TCRdb to 2016 to 2019). Some background on the complete study: To follow how T cells responded to a trivalent subunit inactivated influenza vaccine, the researchers relied on deep quantitative profiling of the T cell receptor repertoire.

A note on this clonotype: No antigen is known for it. Per-nucleotide qualities are absent, and no much larger clonotype sits a single base away.

Library preparation was by RT-PCR. Sequencing took place on an Illumina HiSeq 2500. TCRdb took the public reads, trimmed them with fastp at Q25, ran MiXCR for clone calling and kept in-frame beta chains. Rows with one shared CDR3 protein collapse into an entry with the most common genes and DNA. The sample table contains hundreds of thousands of distinct CDR3 sequences; only one count was recorded for around 8% of them. The ten largest make up approximately 13% of the sample. Measured from the cysteine to the phenylalanine, the CDR3 is 13 residues long. Solely the CDR3 DNA is kept, with 39 bases framed from the first base. V sheds 7 bases and J sheds 3 bases, leaving 12 bases between their ends. General conclusions and limits of the study: The authors proposed that each seasonal influenza vaccination may bring in only a limited number of new T cells.

Here the sequenced sample was PBMCs from blood, taken less than 25 months after vaccination. Recombination linked TRBV12-3 or TRBV12-4 to TRBJ2-5; TRBD2 could be the D gene, as 6 bases match. This TCR came from a man aged 50-75 years who received an inactivated influenza vaccine. Donor details come from another sample of the same person, matched by shared clones. The nucleotide sequence reads as follows: TGTGCCAGCACTCTGGGGGGAAAAGAGACCCAGTACTTC. It is translated as CASTLGGKETQYF.